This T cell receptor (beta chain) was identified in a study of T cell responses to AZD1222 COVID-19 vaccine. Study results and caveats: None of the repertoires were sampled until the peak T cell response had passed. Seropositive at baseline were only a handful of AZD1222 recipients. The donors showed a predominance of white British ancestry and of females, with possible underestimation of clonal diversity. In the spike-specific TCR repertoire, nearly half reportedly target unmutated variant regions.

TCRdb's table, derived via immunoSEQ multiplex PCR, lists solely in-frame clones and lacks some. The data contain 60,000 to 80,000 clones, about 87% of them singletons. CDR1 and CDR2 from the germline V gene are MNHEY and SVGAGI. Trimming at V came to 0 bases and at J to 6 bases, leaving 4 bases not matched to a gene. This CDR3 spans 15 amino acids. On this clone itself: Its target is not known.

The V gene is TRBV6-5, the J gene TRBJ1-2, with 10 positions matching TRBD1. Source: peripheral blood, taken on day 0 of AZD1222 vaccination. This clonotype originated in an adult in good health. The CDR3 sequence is CASSYSRQGAHGYTF. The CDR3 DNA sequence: TGTGCCAGCAGTTACTCTCGACAGGGGGCGCATGGCTACACCTTC.